This is a list of T cell receptor beta chains from one sample in a study of blood T cell repertoires in COVID-19. Clones were sequenced by immunoSEQ multiplex PCR, and TCRdb holds only the in-frame ones, with some missing. This sample yields over 100,000 clones, of which 86% are seen a single time; less than 5% belongs to the top ten. The sample was peripheral blood. Every receptor here comes from a middle-aged man with acute or convalescent COVID-19. The conserved cysteine and the conserved F or W are not part of the CDR3 here.

v_call cdr3_aa
TRBV3-1/TRBV3-2 ASSQEPGNT
TRBV6-5 ASTKGGLYTEAF
TRBV6-5 ASSHQLQGNTEAF
TRBV3-1/TRBV3-2 ASSQVSGSYGYT
TRBV10-3 AISKQGNSPLH
TRBV30 AWSVMASGNEKLF
TRBV6-5 ATGTGNSPLH
TRBV9 ASSADRRSLQYGYT
TRBV18 ASSPGGRESGGYT
TRBV19 ASSKGTEETQY
TRBV5-1 ASSLGQGARYTEAF
TRBV5-6 ASSPRTGGNTEAF
TRBV30 AWSFSTEAF
TRBV10-1 ASSERGGAADTQY
TRBV7-2 ASSHRQTKNPNYGYT
TRBV23-1 ASSPFGGRNGTGELF
TRBV7-9 ASSLVASGSSDTQY
TRBV5-1 ASSLAVNTEAF
TRBV30 AWRPQGRDTEAF
TRBV9 ASSVGALNEKLF
TRBV7-2 ASSRTPGGGSPLH
TRBV3-1/TRBV3-2 ASSVNGGEQF
TRBV7-9 ASSLSSGAGVLDTGELF
TRBV5-1 ASSRDFSYEQY
TRBV6-5 ASSYAELGQKREQY
TRBV30 AWSRERTAHLQPQH
TRBV14 ASSRTAKGEQY
TRBV2 ASIGGQDIQY
TRBV6-6 ASLQGGNEKLF
TRBV7-9 ASSLGQINEKLF
TRBV13 ACERQGQYEQY
TRBV18 ASSHSGGHNTEAF
TRBV9 ASTGPTGELF
TRBV5-6 ASSLRGILNTEAF
TRBV18 ASSPGQGYHEQY
TRBV11-2 ASQRPSGRNTGELF
TRBV7-9 ASSLSTVSGNTIY
TRBV9 ASSRAASGASTDTQY
TRBV29-1 SVVTGPGQAF
TRBV6-5 ASSSDRGGGYT
TRBV25-1 ASGGRAGELF
TRBV7-9 ASSLAGTGRRRGAPLH
TRBV5-1 ASSDLGSAYNEQF
TRBV7-9 ASSLRGTLYNEQF
TRBV5-8 ASSLGLAGASYNEQF
TRBV10-3 AISDPSSGGGLDIQY
TRBV14 ASSPGSLDDTQY
TRBV5-5 ASSGTIQGRNYGYT
TRBV7-8 ASSLPDSPLH
TRBV5-1 ASRQAGQIETQY
TRBV5-8 ASSSDRANTEAF
TRBV27 ASSLSGVVNTEAF
TRBV5-1 ASSPDSFPGTQY
TRBV5-4 ASSPSSGGTQY
TRBV11-2 ASSLDPPGTVFSYEQY